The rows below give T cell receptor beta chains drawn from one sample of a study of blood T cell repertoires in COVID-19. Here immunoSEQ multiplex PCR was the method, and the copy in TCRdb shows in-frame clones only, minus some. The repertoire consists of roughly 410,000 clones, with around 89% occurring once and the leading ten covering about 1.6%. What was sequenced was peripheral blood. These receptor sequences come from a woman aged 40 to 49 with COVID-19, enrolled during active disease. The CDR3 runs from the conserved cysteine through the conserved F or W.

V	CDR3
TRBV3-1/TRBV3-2	CASSQEHRTDTQYF
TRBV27	CASSQMGDRGNQPQHF
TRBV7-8	CASSFLFDTEAFF
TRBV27	CATLEDTGELFF
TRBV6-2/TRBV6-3	CASSPLTRGPSNEKLFF
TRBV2	CARSGTGGSEQYF
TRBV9	CASSVGSGGQPQHF
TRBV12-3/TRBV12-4	CASSSTNNSPLHF
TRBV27	CASSSIDRGDGYTF
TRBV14	CASSQVFDSPLHF
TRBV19	CASTADRWNTEAFF
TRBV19	CASSISGYGYTF
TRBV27	CASSSGQGWQPQHF
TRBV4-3	CASSQDLSLNYGYTF
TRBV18	CASSPNGAGDSNEQFF
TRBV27	CASRRQGASQNTEAFF
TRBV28	CASSLAGPATDTQYF
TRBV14	CASSQWTGGNEKLFF
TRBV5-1	CASSLSGAESGELFF
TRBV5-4	CASSALSGTTSTDTQYF
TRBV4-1	CASRVEGGSSEAFF
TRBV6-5	CASKTGGIAYNEQFF
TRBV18	CASSPARDRGPGGEKLFF
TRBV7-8	CASSLDRGENQPQHF
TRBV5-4	CASSQTAPETQYF
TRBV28	CASRRTGGYEQYF
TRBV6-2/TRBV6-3	CASSRGTGYGEQYF
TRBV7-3	CASSLNPPGTNYGYTF
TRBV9	CASSLRDRPNYGYTF
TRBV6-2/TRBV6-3	CASSSDSSGANVLTF
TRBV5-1	CASSSLWNTEAFF
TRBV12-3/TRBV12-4	CASSTDRAQPQHF
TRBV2	CASSDLVSGQPQHF
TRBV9	CASSVANSNTEAFF
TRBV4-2	CASSQDNQGLNTGELFF
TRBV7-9	CASAQGTDYGYTF
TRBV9	CASSVDRVAYGYTF
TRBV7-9	CASSAPGGSGNTIYF
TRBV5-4	CASSASGTPVETQYF
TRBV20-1	CSASIPGIYEKLFF
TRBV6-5	CASSPASAAGELFF
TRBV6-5	CASTNLGQETQYF
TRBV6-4	CASSATGGDTGELFF
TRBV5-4	CASSPWTSGGETQYF
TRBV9	CASSVELTGQGSGNTIYF
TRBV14	CASSQGDIRSQGEKLFF
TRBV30	CAWSFQVGEAFF
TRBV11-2	CASSLAGETQYF
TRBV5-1	CASSWGQGLPGGYTF
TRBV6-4	CASSDSAGQGISQPQHF
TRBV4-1	CASSQDPGVNQPQHF
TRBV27	CASLRSTGASGELFF
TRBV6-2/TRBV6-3	CASSFRGNTEAFF
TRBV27	CASSLSSTGVGQPQHF
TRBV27	CASSLRVRVDSPLHF
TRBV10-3	CASQTTENTEAFF
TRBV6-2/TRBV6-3	CASSRLGAYNEQFF
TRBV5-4	CASSLWQGEEEQYF
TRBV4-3	CASSQDPGTDTQYF